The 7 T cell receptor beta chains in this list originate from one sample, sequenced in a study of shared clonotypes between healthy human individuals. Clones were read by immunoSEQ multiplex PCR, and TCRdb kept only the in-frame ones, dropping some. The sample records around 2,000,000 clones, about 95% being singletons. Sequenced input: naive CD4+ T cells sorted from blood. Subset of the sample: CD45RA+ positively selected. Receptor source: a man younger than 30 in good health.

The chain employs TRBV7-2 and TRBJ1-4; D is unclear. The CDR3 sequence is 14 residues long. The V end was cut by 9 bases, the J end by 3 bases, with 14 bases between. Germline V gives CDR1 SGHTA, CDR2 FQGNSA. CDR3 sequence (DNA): TGTGCCAGTTCTGAGGCCGGGGCTAATGAAAAACTGTTTTTT. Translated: CASSEAGANEKLFF.

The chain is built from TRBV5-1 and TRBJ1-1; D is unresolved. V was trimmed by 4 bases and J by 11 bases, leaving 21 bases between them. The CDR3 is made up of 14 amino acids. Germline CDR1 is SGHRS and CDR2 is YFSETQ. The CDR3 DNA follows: TGCGCCAGCAGCCTGCTCGACACGAGTCCGGGGGCTTTCTTT. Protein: CASSLLDTSPGAFF. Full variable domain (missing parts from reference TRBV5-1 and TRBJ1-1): KAGVTQTPRYLIKTRGQQVTLSCSPISGHRSVSWYQQTPGQGLQFLFEYFSETQRNKGNFPGRFSGRQFSNSRSEMNVSTLELGDSALYLCASSLLDTSPGAFFGQGTRLTVV.

CDR3 amino acids: CASSEGGGTNEKLFF. The CDR3 region has the DNA TGTGCCAGCAGTGAAGGCGGAGGAACTAATGAAAAACTGTTTTTT. The chain joins TRBV6-1 to TRBJ1-4; D unresolved. Germline assignment: CDR1 MNHNS and CDR2 SASEGT. Trimming shortened V by 1 base and J by 1 base, and 7 bases separated the two germline ends. This CDR3 spans 15 amino acids.

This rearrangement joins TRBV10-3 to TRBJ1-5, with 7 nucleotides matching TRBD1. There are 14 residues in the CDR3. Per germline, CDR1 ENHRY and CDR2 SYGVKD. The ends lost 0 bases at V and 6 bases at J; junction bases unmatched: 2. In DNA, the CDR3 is TGTGCCATCAGTGAGTCGACAGGGAGTCAGCCCCAGCATTTT. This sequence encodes CAISESTGSQPQHF.

The CDR3 is CASSWTGGADGYTF. CDR3 in DNA: TGTGCCAGCAGTTGGACAGGGGGCGCGGATGGCTACACCTTC. The J gene is TRBJ1-2, the V gene TRBV6-1; 11 nucleotides align to TRBD1. The length of the CDR3 is 14 residues. V dropped 5 bases and J dropped 6; count of bases not matched to a gene: 5. Germline V gives CDR1 MNHNS, CDR2 SASEGT.

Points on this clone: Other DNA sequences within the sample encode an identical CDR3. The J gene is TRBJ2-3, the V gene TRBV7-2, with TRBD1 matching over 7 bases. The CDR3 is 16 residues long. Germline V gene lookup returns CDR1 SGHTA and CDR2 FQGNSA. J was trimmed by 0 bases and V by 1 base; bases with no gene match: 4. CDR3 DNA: TGTGCCAGCAGCTTAGTGGGACAGACGAGCACAGATACGCAGTATTTT. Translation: CASSLVGQTSTDTQYF.

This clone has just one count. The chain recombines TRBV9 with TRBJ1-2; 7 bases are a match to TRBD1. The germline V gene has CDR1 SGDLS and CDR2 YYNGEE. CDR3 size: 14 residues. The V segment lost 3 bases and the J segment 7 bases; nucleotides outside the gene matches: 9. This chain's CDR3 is CASSASTDRVGYTF. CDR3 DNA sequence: TGTGCCAGCAGCGCATCGACTGACAGGGTTGGCTACACCTTC.